This T cell receptor beta chain is from a study of blood T cells in healthy people across ages. Overall study findings and caveats: The long-lived group displayed more naive CD4+ cells, plus higher diversity, than the aged donors did.

Trimming shortened V by 6 bases and J by 1 base, and 18 bases separated the two germline ends. The CDR3 covers 16 residues. Regarding this clonotype: Its antigen is undetermined.

Then a second PCR, running roughly 7 to 11 cycles, was carried out with a sample-barcoded 5' primer and a J-beta primer mix. The template-switch adaptor was a 5' adaptor with 12 random nucleotides. It tagged each cDNA molecule. TCRdb re-called the 5' RACE reads with MiXCR, one entry per CDR3 protein. This repertoire shows about 780,000 distinct CDR3 sequences, around 68% found once; its top ten account for 25% to 35%. The sequenced sample was blood. V usage is TRBV12-3 or TRBV12-4 and J usage is TRBJ2-5; the D is unclear. This clonotype was sampled from a man aged 25-45 years in good health. CDR3 sequence reads: CASSPGGRGLQETQYF. CDR3 nucleotides: TGTGCCAGCAGCCCGGGCGGCCGTGGGCTCCAAGAGACCCAGTACTTC.